This TCR beta chain was sequenced in a study of T cells in Graves' hyperthyroidism and ophthalmopathy. Study results and limitations: Ophthalmopathy and stable hyperthyroidism were told apart by a 13 V-J model. Among clonotypes expanded in thyroid above 0.001, most were also found in blood.

This CDR3 comprises 15 residues. Germline V gene lookup returns CDR1 MDHEN and CDR2 SYDVKM. The ends were cut back, 6 bases at V and 0 bases at J, with 14 bases in the middle. The TCR beta CDR3 regions underwent amplification using RNA transcripts as the source. Initially, a first-round RT-PCR of the TCR CDR3 employed the HTBI primer set. TCRdb re-called the multiplex PCR reads through MiXCR, storing one row per CDR3 protein. The sample consists of 250,000 or so distinct CDR3 sequences, 13% to 15% of them appearing once. This clonotype was picked up one time. Its matching antigen is unknown. Diagnosis of hyperthyroidism was new in patients aged 18 to 65, and its duration was under 2 months. The authors took PBMCs from 7.5 to 10 ml fresh peripheral blood.

Sequencing used blood. The origin of this receptor is a woman aged 45-65 years with Graves' hyperthyroidism that later progressed to Graves' ophthalmopathy. The V gene is TRBV28, the J gene TRBJ1-1; possible D gene TRBD1, 5 bases. The CDR3 reads CASSRWGLMNTEAFF. The CDR3 nucleotides read TGTGCCAGCAGCCGGTGGGGCCTTATGAACACTGAAGCTTTCTTT.